This note documents a single TCR beta chain sequence. The data originate from a study of cytomegalovirus exposure and HLA in healthy donors. At the level of the study: The platform used for the roughly 120 validation repertoires matched that of the approximately 710 first-cohort repertoires, a later analysis reported.

Germline V gives CDR1 MDHEN, CDR2 SYDVKM. J was trimmed by 3 bases and V by 3 bases; bases with no gene match: 4. The CDR3 extends over 14 amino acids. The method was immunoSEQ multiplex PCR; TCRdb's version includes in-frame clones alone and lacks a portion of them. The sample has about 140,000 clones, roughly nine tenths seen once. The chain links TRBV28 to TRBJ2-7, with 8 bases lining up with TRBD1. The sequence came from a man aged 18 to 29 in good health and CMV-seronegative. Sequences were obtained from PBMCs. The CDR3: CASSLGTGYYEQYF. The DNA of the CDR3 is TGTGCCAGCAGTTTGGGGACAGGATACTACGAGCAGTACTTC.